What follows are 16 T cell receptor beta chains derived from one specimen sequenced in a study of low-dose radiotherapy and immunotherapy resistance in tumors. Specified time point: after trial treatment. Sample treatment: LDRT plus nivolumab, ipilimumab, low-dose cyclophosphamide and aspirin (RACIN trial). TRAV- and TRBV-specific primers, spanning alpha and beta chains, primed first-strand cDNA. TCR amplification involved 20 PCR cycles with a constant-region primer and V-primer adapter. TCRdb re-called the reads with MiXCR, one entry per CDR3 protein. This table holds around 80,000 distinct CDR3 sequences, over 15% found once. Sequenced material: PBMCs, taken after low-dose radiotherapy plus immunotherapy. The receptors come from a male donor with prostate cancer.

The V gene is TRBV23-1, the J gene TRBJ1-1, with a weak D call TRBD1 (6 bases). TRBV23-1 is reported as an ORF; its role is uncertain. The CDR3 length is 15 residues. The V gene lost 0 bases and the J gene lost 5 bases, with 13 bases spanning the gap. In DNA, the CDR3 is TGCGCCAGCAGTCAATCGTGGGGGGCCTGGACTGAAGCTTTCTTT. Its translation is CASSQSWGAWTEAFF.

This clonotype was seen a few times. V is TRBV12-3 or TRBV12-4 and J is TRBJ1-5; 8 bases are shared with TRBD1. CDR3 length: 14 residues. Trimming removed 6 bases from V and 6 bases from J; junction bases left unmatched: 7. This chain's CDR3 is CASRMAGGSQPQHF. The DNA for the CDR3 is TGTGCCAGCAGGATGGCAGGGGGCAGTCAGCCCCAGCATTTT.

This clonotype has a count of ten or more. The chain links TRBV20-1 to TRBJ2-7, with no clear D. Between the trimmed V and J ends, which lost 3 bases and 2 bases, there was a span of 17 bases. CDR3 length: 15 amino acids. Germline assignment: CDR1 DFQATT and CDR2 SNEGSKA (reference sequence). The CDR3 nucleotides are TGCAGTGCTAGTCACTCTGACTCACCCCCCTACGAGCAGTACTTC. Translating gives CSASHSDSPPYEQYF.

This clonotype appeared once. A far larger clone is off by one base, so a read error is likely. The chain employs TRBV9 and TRBJ2-7; unclear D gene. Trimming took 0 bases from V and 7 from J, leaving 14 bases between them. Germline loops: CDR1 SGDLS, CDR2 YYNGEE. The length of the CDR3 is 14 residues. The chain's CDR3 is CASSVASRVDEQYF. As DNA, the CDR3 is TGTGCCAGCAGCGTAGCTAGTAGGGTCGATGAGCAGTACTTC.

This clonotype was detected ten times or more. This chain connects TRBV27 to TRBJ1-2; no clear D. The V end lost 0 bases, the J end lost 0 bases, and 8 bases lay between the germline ends. This CDR3 contains 15 residues. The germline gives CDR1 MNHEY, CDR2 SMNVEV (reference sequence). Written as DNA, the CDR3 is TGTGCCAGCAGTTTATCTTGGGGAACTAACTATGGCTACACCTTC. Amino acids: CASSLSWGTNYGYTF.

The chain links TRBV6-2 or TRBV6-3 to TRBJ2-5; 7 bases match TRBD1. This CDR3 spans 17 amino acids. Germline values: CDR1 MNHEY, CDR2 SVGEGT. The J segment lost 1 base and the V segment lost 2 bases, leaving 10 bases of the junction unmatched. In DNA form, the CDR3 reads TGTGCCAGCAGTTACCCGCCCGCCGGGACAGCCCAAGAGACCCAGTACTTC. Amino acids: CASSYPPAGTAQETQYF.

At least ten counts were recorded for this clonotype. The rearrangement joins TRBV7-9 to TRBJ2-1; 14 bases line up with TRBD2. Germline V lookup: CDR1 SEHNR, CDR2 FQNEAQ (reference sequence). This CDR3 has 17 amino acids. Trimming removed 8 bases from V and 10 bases from J; junction bases left unmatched: 16. CDR3 in amino acids: CASRNGLGLAGGSEQFF. The CDR3 region has the DNA TGTGCCAGCCGCAACGGTCTTGGACTAGCGGGAGGAAGCGAGCAGTTCTTC.

This clonotype appeared many times. The V and J genes are TRBV3-1 and TRBJ2-1; 11 nucleotides align to TRBD2. With 0 bases clipped from V and 6 bases from J, the junction kept 10 bases outside the gene matches. CDR3 length: 18 amino acids. CDR1 and CDR2 from the germline V gene are LGHDT and YNNKEL (reference sequence). In nucleotides, the CDR3 is TGTGCCAGCAGCCAAGATCGTGCTGGTAGCGGGAGGGGCAATGAGCAGTTCTTC. Its protein product is CASSQDRAGSGRGNEQFF.

This clonotype was observed at least ten times. J is TRBJ2-7 and V is TRBV29-1; D gene uncertain. The CDR3 extends over 11 amino acids. In germline, CDR1 is SQVTM, CDR2 ANQGSEA. The CDR3 nucleotides are TGCAGTATCACGACCCGCTACGAGCAGTACTTC. It encodes CSITTRYEQYF.

This clonotype was found many times. V is TRBV7-2 and J is TRBJ2-5, with 11 bases fitting TRBD1. Germline loops: CDR1 SGHTA, CDR2 FQGNSA. CDR3 length: 16 amino acids. Trimming at V came to 1 base and at J to 1 base, leaving 2 bases not matched to a gene. The CDR3 protein is CASSLGGTGGQETQYF. In DNA, the CDR3 is TGTGCCAGCAGCTTAGGGGGGACAGGGGGCCAAGAGACCCAGTACTTC.

This clonotype was detected many times. As DNA, the CDR3 is TGTGCCAGCAGTCAACAGGGCTCAGATACGCAGTATTTT. It is translated as CASSQQGSDTQYF. The chain recombines TRBV7-2 with TRBJ2-3; weak D call: TRBD1 (6 bases). This CDR3 comprises 13 residues. Per the germline V gene, CDR1 is SGHTA and CDR2 is FQGNSA. Deletions cut 6 bases from V and 4 bases from J, with 11 bases between.

This clonotype was counted many times. The V and J genes are TRBV29-1 and TRBJ2-3; D may match TRBD1 or TRBD2 (5 bases each). The ends were cut back, 3 bases at V and 8 bases at J, with 27 bases in the middle. Germline values: CDR1 SQVTM, CDR2 ANQGSEA. CDR3 length: 17 amino acids. CDR3 residues: CSVEASAGARLRGTQYF. Here the CDR3 DNA reads TGCAGCGTTGAGGCGTCGGCGGGCGCCAGACTAAGGGGTACGCAGTATTTT.

This clonotype was detected ten times or more. The gene calls are TRBV30 and TRBJ1-5; D not certain. The V gene's germline CDR1 is GTSNPN and CDR2 SVGIG (reference sequence). V shed 0 bases and J shed 5 bases, with 11 bases lying between them. CDR3 size: 14 residues. This CDR3 reads CAWSVRPSDQPQHF. CDR3 DNA: TGTGCCTGGAGTGTACGGCCCTCTGATCAGCCCCAGCATTTT.

This clonotype was observed many times. The chain is built from TRBV19 and TRBJ2-7; D could derive from TRBD1 or TRBD2 (6 bases each). Deletions cut 5 bases from V and 4 bases from J, with 12 bases between. This CDR3 contains 13 residues. The germline gives CDR1 LNHDA, CDR2 SQIVND (reference sequence). The CDR3 DNA sequence: TGTGCCAGTAGTCTCCAGGGGAGGTACGAGCAGTACTTC. Translating it yields CASSLQGRYEQYF.

This clonotype was seen many times. This chain links TRBV7-8 with TRBJ1-4; D call uncertain. The V and J ends lost 1 base and 0 bases respectively, with 21 bases between them. The CDR3 runs to 20 residues. In germline, CDR1 is SGHVS, CDR2 FQNEAQ. The CDR3 region is CASSLVGRTLTSATNEKLFF. In DNA, the CDR3 is TGTGCCAGCAGCTTAGTGGGGAGAACATTAACCAGTGCAACTAATGAAAAACTGTTTTTT.

This clonotype was found many times. The chain joins TRBV28 to TRBJ2-7; TRBD2 might be the D (6 bases). Trimming stripped 8 bases from V and 0 bases from J, with 14 bases between. This CDR3 is built from 14 residues. Germline values: CDR1 MDHEN, CDR2 SYDVKM. As DNA, the CDR3 is TGTGCCAGCGCCCGTAGCGGCTCCTCCTACGAGCAGTACTTC. Protein product: CASARSGSSYEQYF.